One and the same sample provided the 27 T cell receptor beta chains below, sequenced in a study of CD8 T cells in ankylosing spondylitis. One entry per CDR3 protein, called by TCRdb with MiXCR from the 5' RACE reads. This table holds more than 100,000 distinct CDR3 sequences, over 15% found once. General study points: A motif in TCR beta, a set of 8 or 9 highly homologous variants, appeared characteristic of ankylosing spondylitis blood.

These receptors' antigens are unknown. The sample comprised blood, either unsorted or a sorted T cell fraction (not recorded which). These receptors originate from a male donor with ankylosing spondylitis.

J is TRBJ2-5 and V is TRBV5-6; 7 nucleotides match TRBD2. The CDR3 covers 16 residues. V shed 4 bases, J shed 2 bases, and the junction held 11 bases outside the gene matches. The germline gives CDR1 SGHDT, CDR2 YYEEEE. CDR3 in DNA: TGTGCCAGCAGCCTTGGGGCTAGCGGTCAACAAGAGACCCAGTACTTC. Its protein is CASSLGASGQQETQYF.

The chain employs TRBV11-2 and TRBJ2-1; D perhaps matches TRBD2 (5 bases). From germline, CDR1 is SGHAT and CDR2 FQNNGV. Trimming pared 5 bases from V and 3 bases from J, leaving 17 bases between. The CDR3 is 16 residues long. The CDR3 DNA follows: TGTGCCAGCAGCCCTCCGGGGAGCGCACTCTACAATGAGCAGTTCTTC. The encoded protein is CASSPPGSALYNEQFF.

The rearrangement joins TRBV7-9 to TRBJ2-7; 7 nucleotides line up with TRBD2. This CDR3 is 14 amino acids long. V lost 4 bases to trimming and J lost 5 bases; unmatched junction nucleotides: 8. CDR1 is SEHNR and CDR2 is FQNEAQ in the germline V gene (reference sequence). The CDR3 sequence: CASSYPGRENEQYF. The CDR3 DNA is TGTGCCAGCAGCTACCCGGGGCGGGAGAACGAGCAGTACTTC. Full variable domain (missing parts from reference TRBV7-9 and TRBJ2-7): DTGVSQNPRHKITKRGQNVTFRCDPISEHNRLYWYRQTLGQGPEFLTYFQNEAQLEKSRLLSDRFSAERPKGSFSTLEIQRTEQGDSAMYLCASSYPGRENEQYFGPGTRLTVT.

This clonotype was detected a few times. This rearrangement joins TRBV24-1 to TRBJ2-3; 10 positions match TRBD1. V was pared by 4 bases and J by 7 bases, with 7 bases of the junction left unmatched. In germline, CDR1 is KGHDR, CDR2 SFDVKD. This CDR3 has 15 amino acids. This chain's CDR3 is CATSDRDRGNNTQYF. The CDR3 DNA reads as TGTGCCACCAGTGACCGGGACAGGGGTAATAATACGCAGTATTTT.

This clonotype was detected many times. The DNA of the CDR3 is TGTGCCAGCAGCTCCAGGACAGGGGGAGACACCATATATTTT. As protein: CASSSRTGGDTIYF. This chain joins TRBV7-9 and TRBJ1-3; 10 positions match TRBD1. The CDR3 consists of 14 residues. From germline, CDR1 is SEHNR and CDR2 FQNEAQ (reference sequence). Germline trimming cut 4 bases from V and 8 bases from J; bases unmatched to any gene: 5.

This chain joins TRBV6-2 or TRBV6-3 and TRBJ2-5, with D possibly TRBD2 on 6 matching bases. This CDR3 spans 15 amino acids. Germline-derived CDR1 and CDR2 are MNHEY and SVGEGT. V lost 0 bases and J lost 5, with 13 bases in between. CDR3 region: CASSYSRRGLETQYF. Here the CDR3 DNA reads TGTGCCAGCAGTTACTCGAGGAGGGGCTTGGAGACCCAGTACTTC.

This clonotype was recorded a few times. This sequence joins TRBV29-1 and TRBJ2-5; D may be TRBD1 or TRBD2 (5 bases each). The CDR3 length is 12 residues. The V gene's germline CDR1 is SQVTM and CDR2 ANQGSEA. The V end lost 7 bases, the J end lost 5 bases, and 14 bases lay between the germline ends. In nucleotides, the CDR3 is TGCAGCGGGGACCCCTACGGGGAGACCCAGTACTTC. It specifies CSGDPYGETQYF.

This clonotype was counted a few times. The chain employs TRBV2 and TRBJ1-2, with D possibly being TRBD1 (5 bases). The germline gives CDR1 SNHLY, CDR2 FYNNEI. V lost 10 bases to trimming and J lost 0 bases, with 15 bases between them. The CDR3 is 14 residues long. In DNA form, the CDR3 reads TGTGCCACCGAAGGGCAGGGAGCTAACTATGGCTACACCTTC. It yields the protein CATEGQGANYGYTF.

The V and J genes are TRBV12-5 and TRBJ2-1; 13 nucleotides match TRBD2. V shed 2 bases and J 5 bases; nucleotides not matched to a gene: 6. CDR1 and CDR2 from the germline V gene are LGHNT and FRNRAP. The length of the CDR3 is 17 residues. The CDR3 spells CASGLLQGLAGHNEQFF. CDR3 DNA sequence: TGTGCTAGTGGTTTGCTCCAGGGACTAGCGGGACACAATGAGCAGTTCTTC.

The J gene is TRBJ2-7, the V gene TRBV28; the match to TRBD2 covers 10 bases. The V gene's germline CDR1 is MDHEN and CDR2 SYDVKM. After removal of 7 bases from V and 1 base from J, the junction contained 4 bases not matched to a gene. The CDR3 runs 14 residues. The CDR3 region is CASILAGVSYEQYF. DNA for the CDR3: TGTGCCAGCATTCTAGCGGGAGTATCCTACGAGCAGTACTTC.

This clonotype was counted at least ten times. The chain recombines TRBV27 with TRBJ2-3; 8 nucleotides line up with TRBD2. Germline CDR1 is MNHEY and CDR2 is SMNVEV (reference sequence). The CDR3 totals 16 residues. Trimming removed 7 bases from V and 3 bases from J; junction bases left unmatched: 12. DNA of the CDR3: TGTGCCAGCACTCCACTAGCGGAGGAAGGTACAGATACGCAGTATTTT. Translated, it gives CASTPLAEEGTDTQYF.

For this clonotype: A read error is possible here, since a much larger clone lies one base away. This chain joins TRBV7-9 and TRBJ1-5, with D maybe TRBD1 (6 bases). This CDR3 spans 13 amino acids. V was trimmed by 5 bases and J by 6 bases, leaving 11 bases between them. Germline-derived CDR1 and CDR2 are SEHNR and FQNEAQ (reference sequence). As DNA, the CDR3 is TGTGCCAGCAGCCCCGGGGGCGGTCAGCCCCAGCATTTT. Protein sequence: CASSPGGGQPQHF.

This clonotype appeared a few times. The chain uses TRBV7-9 and TRBJ2-1, with TRBD2 matching 7 bases. The junction had 10 bases not matched to a gene; V was cut back by 6 bases and J by 5 bases. The V gene's germline CDR1 is SEHNR and CDR2 FQNEAQ (reference sequence). The CDR3 spans 15 residues. CDR3 sequence reads: CASRSGGGTDNEQFF. The CDR3, as DNA: TGTGCCAGCAGGTCTGGCGGGGGAACAGACAATGAGCAGTTCTTC. Variable domain in full (rest from reference TRBV7-9 and TRBJ2-1): DTGVSQNPRHKITKRGQNVTFRCDPISEHNRLYWYRQTLGQGPEFLTYFQNEAQLEKSRLLSDRFSAERPKGSFSTLEIQRTEQGDSAMYLCASRSGGGTDNEQFFGPGTRLTVL.

This clonotype was counted at least ten times. The V call is TRBV5-4, the J call TRBJ2-3, with 9 bases fitting TRBD2. Trimming removed 0 bases from V and 2 bases from J; junction bases left unmatched: 10. Per the germline V gene, CDR1 is SGHNT and CDR2 is YYREEE (reference sequence). CDR3 length: 18 amino acids. CDR3 region: CASSLAVAGVLPTDTQYF. CDR3 in DNA: TGTGCCAGCAGCTTGGCGGTAGCGGGAGTACTACCCACAGATACGCAGTATTTT.

This clonotype was found many times. The chain combines TRBV4-2 with TRBJ1-2; D not resolved. This CDR3 comprises 13 residues. Looked up from germline, CDR1 is LGHNA and CDR2 is YNFKEQ. The ends were cut back, 1 base at V and 3 bases at J, with 6 bases in the middle. DNA for the CDR3: TGTGCCAGCAGCCAAGGGACGGACTATGGCTACACCTTC. Protein product: CASSQGTDYGYTF.

The chain combines TRBV7-9 with TRBJ2-3, with TRBD2 matching over 9 bases. Trimming cost V 3 bases and J 4 bases; bases outside gene matches: 5. CDR3 length equals 15 residues. CDR1 is SEHNR and CDR2 is FQNEAQ in the germline V gene (reference sequence). The CDR3 spells CASSLVGLAADTQYF. The CDR3 bases are TGTGCCAGCAGCTTGGTGGGACTAGCCGCAGATACGCAGTATTTT.

The rearrangement links TRBV28 to TRBJ2-7; 10 bases align to TRBD1. Trimming removed 5 bases from V and 3 bases from J; junction bases left unmatched: 7. CDR3 length equals 15 residues. Germline CDR1 and CDR2: MDHEN and SYDVKM. The CDR3 spells CASSPPGTGVYEQYF. The CDR3 DNA reads TGTGCCAGCAGTCCACCCGGGACAGGGGTCTACGAGCAGTACTTC.

Only a few counts were recorded for this clonotype. The chain is built from TRBV9 and TRBJ2-1, with 8 bases lining up with TRBD1. The germline CDR1 and CDR2 sequences are SGDLS and YYNGEE. Trimming at V came to 0 bases and at J to 8 bases, leaving 7 bases not matched to a gene. This CDR3 has 15 amino acids. The CDR3 region is CASSVVGQGSYEQFF. DNA of the CDR3: TGTGCCAGCAGCGTAGTAGGACAGGGTAGCTATGAGCAGTTCTTC. The complete variable domain, with remaining parts taken from reference TRBV9 and TRBJ2-1, reads DSGVTQTPKHLITATGQRVTLRCSPRSGDLSVYWYQQSLDQGLQFLIQYYNGEERAKGNILERFSAQQFPDLHSELNLSSLELGDSALYFCASSVVGQGSYEQFFGPGTRLTVL.

The CDR3 here is CAISDRRDREGEKLFF. The CDR3 bases are TGTGCCATCAGTGACCGCCGGGACAGGGAGGGCGAAAAACTGTTTTTT. The chain has TRBV10-3 and TRBJ1-4, with 9 bases matching TRBD1. The CDR3 has 16 residues. Germline loops: CDR1 ENHRY, CDR2 SYGVKD. V shed 3 bases, J shed 8 bases, and the junction held 10 bases outside the gene matches.

The chain uses TRBV7-8 and TRBJ2-3; 8 positions match TRBD1. CDR3 size: 14 residues. Germline V lookup: CDR1 SGHVS, CDR2 FQNEAQ. J gave up 4 bases and V 5 bases, and 5 bases lay outside the gene matches. CDR3 bases: TGTGCCAGCAGCCCCGACAGGGGTCCAGATACGCAGTATTTT. This sequence encodes CASSPDRGPDTQYF. The variable domain in full, completed from reference TRBV7-8 and TRBJ2-3, reads GAGVSQSPRYKVAKRGQDVALRCDPISGHVSLFWYQQALGQGPEFLTYFQNEAQLDKSGLPSDRFFAERPEGSVSTLKIQRTQQEDSAVYLCASSPDRGPDTQYFGPGTRLTVL.

V usage is TRBV6-1 and J usage is TRBJ2-1; 12 positions agree with TRBD2. V lost 7 bases to trimming and J lost 3 bases; unmatched junction nucleotides: 16. Germline assignment: CDR1 MNHNS and CDR2 SASEGT. The CDR3 sequence is 19 residues long. The CDR3 here is CASTPVSSGRAHYYNEQFF. CDR3 coding DNA: TGTGCCAGCACCCCCGTGTCTAGCGGGAGGGCTCATTACTACAATGAGCAGTTCTTC.

This clonotype was picked up a small number of times. In DNA, the CDR3 is TGTGCCAGCAGCTCTACGGGGGGGACCCTGGGTACTGAAGCTTTCTTT. This encodes CASSSTGGTLGTEAFF. This chain connects TRBV7-3 to TRBJ1-1; TRBD1 might be the D (5 bases). Trimming cost V 4 bases and J 5 bases, with 20 bases left between them. CDR3 length: 16 amino acids. The germline CDR1 and CDR2 sequences are SGHTA and FQGTGA.

V gene TRBV29-1 combines with J gene TRBJ1-1; possible D gene TRBD1, 6 bases. Per the germline V gene, CDR1 is SQVTM and CDR2 is ANQGSEA. The CDR3 sequence is 14 residues long. V shed 4 bases and J shed 1 base, with 13 bases lying between them. In DNA form, the CDR3 reads TGCAGCGTTGCAGCCGACAGGTGGAACACTGAAGCTTTCTTT. Protein product: CSVAADRWNTEAFF.

This clonotype was picked up a small number of times. The chain couples TRBV27 to TRBJ2-7, with 7 bases lining up with TRBD1. The CDR3 is made up of 17 amino acids. The junction had 12 bases not matched to a gene; V was cut back by 3 bases and J by 1 base. Germline V gene lookup returns CDR1 MNHEY and CDR2 SMNVEV (reference sequence). The CDR3 coding sequence is TGTGCCAGCAGTTTCGCAGGGGGAGTGTCGCGGTCCTACGAGCAGTACTTC. Translating it yields CASSFAGGVSRSYEQYF.

This chain joins TRBV7-6 and TRBJ2-5, with 10 positions matching TRBD1. Germline V gives CDR1 SGHVS, CDR2 FNYEAQ. The CDR3 contains 13 residues. CDR3 protein: CAIRDRGQETQYF. DNA of the CDR3: TGTGCGATCCGGGACAGGGGCCAAGAGACCCAGTACTTC.

The gene calls are TRBV7-9 and TRBJ2-7, with 7 bases matching TRBD1. Germline assignment: CDR1 SEHNR and CDR2 FQNEAQ (reference sequence). The CDR3 covers 17 residues. V lost 5 bases to trimming and J lost 1 base; unmatched junction nucleotides: 14. CDR3 coding DNA: TGTGCCAGCAGCCACCTTTACGGGACAGTCTATTCCTACGAGCAGTACTTC. Its protein product is CASSHLYGTVYSYEQYF. The entire variable domain, with the rest obtained from reference TRBV7-9 and TRBJ2-7, is as follows: DTGVSQNPRHKITKRGQNVTFRCDPISEHNRLYWYRQTLGQGPEFLTYFQNEAQLEKSRLLSDRFSAERPKGSFSTLEIQRTEQGDSAMYLCASSHLYGTVYSYEQYFGPGTRLTVT.

This clonotype showed up just a few times. The V gene is TRBV9, the J gene TRBJ1-6; D gene uncertain. Germline V gene lookup returns CDR1 SGDLS and CDR2 YYNGEE. V was pared by 0 bases and J by 9 bases, with 7 bases between. CDR3 length equals 13 residues. As DNA, the CDR3 is TGTGCCAGCAGCGTAGAACTGGGTTCACCCCTCCACTTT. The encoded protein is CASSVELGSPLHF.